The following is a T cell receptor (beta chain) sequence with its context. Its cognate antigen is unknown. The data derive from a study of cytomegalovirus exposure and HLA in healthy donors. General study findings and limits: Association of a missense DCLRE1C variant with TCR beta V- and J-gene trimming was reported in a later analysis. About 150 TCR beta chains were listed as cytomegalovirus-associated. The classifier, whose performance was assessed in both the original and validation cohorts, reportedly diagnosed cytomegalovirus status with high specificity and sensitivity.

Amplification used 60 Vbeta primers and 13 Jbeta primers. Study processing details: There were 80 million to 95 million unique TCR beta chains by a later count, and approximately 11 million of them were shared. This table comes from immunoSEQ multiplex PCR, and its TCRdb copy is limited to in-frame clones, with some not included. That table gives V, J and clone size, and the DNA gave D and trimming. The table has some 130,000 clones, over 50% seen once. The V gene lost 1 base and the J gene lost 4 bases, with 8 bases spanning the gap. The CDR3 covers 14 residues. CDR1 SGHTA and CDR2 FQGNSA come from the germline V gene.

This chain connects TRBV7-2 to TRBJ1-5; the D is unclear. The receptor was derived from a human donor in good health. Specimen: PBMCs. The CDR3 loop is CASSLGLPNQPQHF. CDR3 nucleotides: TGTGCCAGCAGCTTAGGACTGCCAAATCAGCCCCAGCATTTT. Full variable domain (rest looked up from reference TRBV7-2 and TRBJ1-5): GAGVSQSPSNKVTEKGKDVELRCDPISGHTALYWYRQSLGQGLEFLIYFQGNSAPDKSGLPSDRFSAERTGGSVSTLTIQRTQQEDSAVYLCASSLGLPNQPQHFGDGTRLSIL.